This T cell receptor (beta chain) came from a study of T cell responses to AZD1222 COVID-19 vaccine. Study observations and caveats: Increases in Spike-specific TCR breadth and depth were seen after two AZD1222 doses.

Germline V CDR1 and CDR2: SGHNT, YYREEE (reference sequence). CDR3 length: 15 amino acids. Between the trimmed V and J ends, which lost 0 bases and 2 bases, there was a span of 11 bases. Worth noting for this clone: Its cognate antigen is unknown.

Generated by immunoSEQ multiplex PCR, the TCRdb table keeps only in-frame clones and is missing some. The data hold some 89,000 clones, with roughly 90% observed a single time. This sequence was found in an adult in good health. The sample consisted of peripheral blood, taken on day 0 of AZD1222 vaccination. The chain links TRBV5-4 to TRBJ1-2; possible D gene TRBD1, 5 bases. This chain's CDR3 is CASSLDRFLNYGYTF. The CDR3 DNA reads TGTGCCAGCAGCTTGGACAGGTTCCTCAACTATGGCTACACCTTC.